The 28 T cell receptor beta chains below all came from one sample that was sequenced in a study of cytomegalovirus exposure and HLA in healthy donors. In the PCR, 60 Vbeta and 13 Jbeta primers were used. Sequencing was performed with immunoSEQ multiplex PCR; in TCRdb, only in-frame clones are kept and a portion is missing. The table shows 140,000 or so clones, with 76% occurring only once. The sequencing input was PBMCs. The source of these receptors is a man aged 35-49 years in good health and CMV-seronegative.

The table lists this clone with a count of one. The chain joins TRBV6-5 to TRBJ1-2; the match to TRBD1 covers 9 bases. CDR3 size: 13 residues. CDR1 MNHEY and CDR2 SVGAGI come from the germline V gene. After removal of 8 bases from V and 4 bases from J, the junction contained 5 bases not matched to a gene. CDR3 protein: CASVGDRAYGYTF. CDR3 nucleotide sequence: TGTGCCAGCGTAGGGGACAGGGCCTATGGCTACACCTTC.

V is TRBV7-2 and J is TRBJ2-5; D is uncertain. The better agreement between TRBJ2-7 and the DNA end casts doubt on the J call. The CDR3 is 13 residues long. Germline V gene sequence: CDR1 SGHTA, CDR2 FQGNSA. The CDR3 region is CASSLGFAYEQYF. CDR3 nucleotides: TGTGCCAGCAGCTTAGGATTTGCCTACGAGCAGTACTTC.

In its sample, this clone was seen a few times. The V call is TRBV7-9, the J call TRBJ2-7, with unresolved D. The CDR3 length is 15 residues. Trimming took 1 base from V and 0 from J, leaving 10 bases between them. Looked up from germline, CDR1 is SEHNR and CDR2 is FQNEAQ (reference sequence). CDR3 protein: CASSLESGASYEQYF. CDR3 nucleotide sequence: TGTGCCAGCAGCTTAGAATCCGGAGCCTCCTACGAGCAGTACTTC.

This clone showed up just once. The genes are TRBV7-6 and TRBJ2-7; D possibly corresponds to TRBD1 (6 bases). The V end lost 2 bases, the J end lost 1 base, and 9 bases lay between the germline ends. CDR1 is SGHVS and CDR2 is FNYEAQ in the germline V gene. The CDR3 covers 14 residues. CDR3 protein: CASSLRTESYEQYF. The CDR3 coding sequence is TGTGCCAGCAGCTTACGGACAGAGTCCTACGAGCAGTACTTC.

This clone was counted a few times. The chain joins TRBV6-5 to TRBJ2-7; TRBD1 matches 9 bases. This CDR3 contains 13 residues. Germline V gene lookup returns CDR1 MNHEY and CDR2 SVGAGI. Trimming at V came to 5 bases and at J to 5 bases, leaving 4 bases not matched to a gene. The CDR3 loop reads CASSRDRVDEQYF. The CDR3 nucleotides read TGTGCCAGCAGTAGGGACAGGGTGGACGAGCAGTACTTC.

The chain has TRBV6-5 and TRBJ2-1; 10 nucleotides agree with TRBD1. V trimming: 4 bases; J trimming: 5 bases; junction bases outside the gene matches: 8. The CDR3 contains 16 residues. Germline CDR1 and CDR2: MNHEY and SVGAGI. This CDR3 reads CASSSRPGTGDNEQFF. CDR3 nucleotide sequence: TGTGCCAGCAGTTCCAGACCCGGGACAGGGGACAATGAGCAGTTCTTC.

This clone was seen once. This chain connects TRBV7-9 to TRBJ2-2, with 8 nucleotides matching TRBD2. Germline V gene data show CDR1 as SEHNR and CDR2 as FQNEAQ (reference sequence). V lost 8 bases, J lost 4 bases, and 9 bases stayed unmatched. This CDR3 region has 15 residues. The CDR3 region is CASPPGAGGTGELFF. The DNA for the CDR3 is TGTGCCAGCCCCCCAGGGGCGGGGGGCACCGGGGAGCTGTTTTTT. Full variable domain (outside the CDR3, taken from reference TRBV7-9 and TRBJ2-2): DTGVSQNPRHKITKRGQNVTFRCDPISEHNRLYWYRQTLGQGPEFLTYFQNEAQLEKSRLLSDRFSAERPKGSFSTLEIQRTEQGDSAMYLCASPPGAGGTGELFFGEGSRLTVL.

This rearrangement joins TRBV5-1 to TRBJ2-7; TRBD1 might be the D (6 bases). Trimming shortened V by 0 bases and J by 5 bases, and 15 bases separated the two germline ends. Germline V lookup: CDR1 SGHRS, CDR2 YFSETQ. The CDR3 runs to 15 residues. DNA of the CDR3: TGCGCCAGCAGCTTGGGACAGGCAACAGGCGACGAGCAGTACTTC. Encoded protein: CASSLGQATGDEQYF.

Comment on this clone: Mismatch with germline at one junction end may stem from a read error. The V call is TRBV4-1, the J call TRBJ2-1, with 11 bases lining up with TRBD2. The CDR3 extends over 18 amino acids. Germline V CDR1 and CDR2: MGHRA, YSYEKL. The CDR3 is CASRQEDLAGGAYNEQFF. The CDR3 DNA reads TGCGCCAGCAGGCAAGAGGACCTAGCGGGGGGAGCCTACAATGAGCAGTTCTTC.

The chain combines TRBV30 with TRBJ1-1, with 7 bases aligning to TRBD1. The CDR3 length is 13 residues. V lost 3 bases, J lost 3 bases, and 4 bases stayed unmatched. Germline V gene sequence: CDR1 GTSNPN, CDR2 SVGIG (reference sequence). CDR3 loop: CAWSQQGYTEAFF. In DNA form, the CDR3 reads TGTGCCTGGAGCCAACAGGGGTACACTGAAGCTTTCTTT.

This CDR3 reads CASSSPGTSIHIQYF. The CDR3 nucleotides are TGTGCCAGCAGTTCCCCCGGGACTAGCATCCACATTCAGTACTTC. J is TRBJ2-4 and V is TRBV27, with TRBD2 matching over 9 bases. Germline V gives CDR1 MNHEY, CDR2 SMNVEV (reference sequence). This CDR3 region has 15 residues. The junction had 9 bases not matched to a gene; V was cut back by 4 bases and J by 8 bases.

This chain uses TRBV6-1 with TRBJ1-2; D is possibly TRBD1 (5 bases). This CDR3 is 14 amino acids long. The V end was cut by 6 bases, the J end by 0 bases, with 11 bases between. In germline, CDR1 is MNHNS, CDR2 SASEGT. CDR3: CASRETGTNYGYTF. The CDR3 DNA follows: TGTGCCAGCAGAGAAACAGGAACTAACTATGGCTACACCTTC.

The rearrangement uses TRBV7-6 and TRBJ2-1, with TRBD2 identical over 8 bases. Per germline, CDR1 SGHVS and CDR2 FNYEAQ. The CDR3 spans 15 residues. V was clipped by 6 bases and J by 8 bases; unmatched bases: 12. The CDR3 sequence is CASRELAAPGDEQFF. DNA for the CDR3: TGTGCCAGCAGAGAACTAGCGGCCCCTGGGGATGAGCAGTTCTTC.

The sample holds one count of this clone. The chain recombines TRBV28 with TRBJ2-7, with TRBD2 matching over 9 bases. The CDR3 covers 16 residues. V lost 5 bases and J lost 2; bases outside the gene matches: 10. CDR1 and CDR2 (germline): MDHEN, SYDVKM. CDR3 DNA: TGTGCCAGCAGTGGTCCTAGGGCGGGAGGGACCTACGAGCAGTACTTC. It is translated as CASSGPRAGGTYEQYF.

The chain couples TRBV11-3 to TRBJ2-3; 8 bases agree with TRBD2. The CDR3 is 17 amino acids. Germline CDR1 is SGHNT and CDR2 is YENEEA. The J segment lost 0 bases and the V segment lost 5 bases, leaving 10 bases of the junction unmatched. The CDR3 protein is CASSPTRGGVSTDTQYF. In DNA form, the CDR3 reads TGTGCCAGCAGCCCGACTCGGGGGGGAGTGAGCACAGATACGCAGTATTTT.

The V call is TRBV6-1, the J call TRBJ2-4; TRBD2 might be the D (5 bases). Germline lookup yields CDR1 MNHNS and CDR2 SASEGT. This CDR3 region has 16 residues. Trimming stripped 2 bases from V and 7 bases from J, with 18 bases between. CDR3 bases: TGTGCCAGCAGTGAATTGGGCCGAGGGTGGGATAACATTCAGTACTTC. Translating gives CASSELGRGWDNIQYF.

This clone was seen more than once but under ten times. The V and J genes are TRBV13 and TRBJ2-7; D is unclear. V dropped 5 bases and J dropped 4 bases, with 9 bases sitting between them. Germline CDR1 is PRHDT and CDR2 is FYEKMQ (reference sequence). The CDR3 is made up of 12 amino acids. The CDR3 reads CASSQQNYEQYF. CDR3 sequence (DNA): TGTGCCAGCAGCCAACAGAATTACGAGCAGTACTTC.

V gene TRBV30 combines with J gene TRBJ1-4, with 7 bases lining up with TRBD1. The junction had 6 bases not matched to a gene; V was cut back by 1 base and J by 4 bases. The germline V gene encodes CDR1 GTSNPN and CDR2 SVGIG (reference sequence). The CDR3 has 15 amino acids. The CDR3 nucleotides are TGTGCCTGGAGTGGGCAGGGGGGTTTTAATGAAAAACTGTTTTTT. Translation gives CAWSGQGGFNEKLFF.

The V call is TRBV27, the J call TRBJ2-2; the match to TRBD2 covers 9 bases. Per germline, CDR1 MNHEY and CDR2 SMNVEV (reference sequence). V shed 5 bases, J shed 5 bases, and the junction held 9 bases outside the gene matches. This CDR3 region has 16 residues. The DNA for the CDR3 is TGTGCCAGCAGTCCCCTGGCGGGAGGGAGTACCGGGGAGCTGTTTTTT. Its translation: CASSPLAGGSTGELFF.

This clone occurred once. J is TRBJ2-3 and V is TRBV2; 9 positions match TRBD1. Germline V gene sequence: CDR1 SNHLY, CDR2 FYNNEI. With V trimmed by 6 bases and J by 1 base, 14 bases remained unmatched. The CDR3 covers 18 residues. The CDR3 sequence is CASRHKYLRDRGTDTQYF. CDR3 in DNA: TGTGCCAGCAGGCATAAATATCTCCGGGACAGGGGCACAGATACGCAGTATTTT. Filled out from reference TRBV2 and TRBJ2-3, the complete variable domain reads EPEVTQTPSHQVTQMGQEVILRCVPISNHLYFYWYRQILGQKVEFLVSFYNNEISEKSEIFDDQFSVERPDGSNFTLKIRSTKLEDSAMYFCASRHKYLRDRGTDTQYFGPGTRLTVL.

Remarks on this clone: A read error may produce the germline difference seen at one junction end. J is TRBJ1-5 and V is TRBV5-1; the D is unclear. The germline V gene has CDR1 SGHRS and CDR2 YFSETQ. This CDR3 comprises 13 residues. The CDR3 loop reads CASSYGMQSAPAF. CDR3 nucleotide sequence: TGCGCCAGCAGCTACGGGATGCAATCAGCCCCAGCATTT.

This rearrangement joins TRBV7-8 to TRBJ2-7; D not resolved. Germline V gives CDR1 SGHVS, CDR2 FQNEAQ. The germline V and J ends were trimmed by 10 bases and 5 bases, with 3 bases remaining between them. The CDR3 extends over 8 amino acids. CDR3 DNA: TGTGCCACCAACGAGCAGTACTTC. The encoded protein is CATNEQYF.

The chain uses TRBV30 and TRBJ2-7; 10 positions match TRBD1. The CDR3 loop spans 15 amino acids. The V and J ends lost 2 bases and 5 bases, in that order; junction bases with no gene match: 9. Germline-derived CDR1 and CDR2 are GTSNPN and SVGIG (reference sequence). CDR3 sequence (DNA): TGTGCCTGGAGTCCCGGGACAGGGGCATCCGACGAGCAGTACTTC. Protein product: CAWSPGTGASDEQYF.

The J gene is TRBJ2-3, the V gene TRBV5-1, with D possibly matching TRBD2 (6 bases). Germline V gene data show CDR1 as SGHRS and CDR2 as YFSETQ. The CDR3 loop spans 14 amino acids. Trimming cost V 4 bases and J 4 bases, with 13 bases left between them. The CDR3, as DNA: TGCGCCAGCAGCGACGGGGGAAGGGCAGATACGCAGTATTTT. Amino acid sequence: CASSDGGRADTQYF.

V and J are TRBV4-1 and TRBJ1-2; perhaps TRBD1 as D (5 bases). CDR3 length: 17 residues. The germline CDR1 and CDR2 sequences are MGHRA and YSYEKL. Between the trimmed V and J ends, which lost 0 bases and 4 bases, there was a span of 18 bases. CDR3 region: CASSQDEAGGWVYGYTF. DNA for the CDR3: TGCGCCAGCAGCCAAGATGAGGCCGGGGGATGGGTCTATGGCTACACCTTC.

The chain employs TRBV28 and TRBJ2-1; TRBD2 might be the D (6 bases). The CDR3 is 14 amino acids. V lost 10 bases and J lost 8, with 21 bases in between. The germline V gene has CDR1 MDHEN and CDR2 SYDVKM. The CDR3 DNA reads as TGTGCCACCGGGGAGGCGTCGCTGGGCGATGAGCAGTTCTTC. Protein product: CATGEASLGDEQFF.

This clone was counted once. The genes are TRBV7-9 and TRBJ1-4; maybe TRBD1 (5 bases). The CDR3 has 16 residues. V lost 5 bases to trimming and J lost 4 bases, with 17 bases between them. CDR1 and CDR2 (germline): SEHNR, FQNEAQ (reference sequence). CDR3 nucleotides: TGTGCCAGCAGCCGGGACCTGATGGGGGGTAATGAAAAACTGTTTTTT. Residues: CASSRDLMGGNEKLFF.

The V call is TRBV6-1, the J call TRBJ1-2, with D possibly matching TRBD1 (6 bases). The length of the CDR3 is 14 residues. The germline V gene encodes CDR1 MNHNS and CDR2 SASEGT. V was pared by 0 bases and J by 6 bases, with 11 bases between. The CDR3 region is CASSEAGGAHGYTF. The CDR3 bases are TGTGCCAGCAGTGAAGCGGGGGGGGCGCATGGCTACACCTTC.